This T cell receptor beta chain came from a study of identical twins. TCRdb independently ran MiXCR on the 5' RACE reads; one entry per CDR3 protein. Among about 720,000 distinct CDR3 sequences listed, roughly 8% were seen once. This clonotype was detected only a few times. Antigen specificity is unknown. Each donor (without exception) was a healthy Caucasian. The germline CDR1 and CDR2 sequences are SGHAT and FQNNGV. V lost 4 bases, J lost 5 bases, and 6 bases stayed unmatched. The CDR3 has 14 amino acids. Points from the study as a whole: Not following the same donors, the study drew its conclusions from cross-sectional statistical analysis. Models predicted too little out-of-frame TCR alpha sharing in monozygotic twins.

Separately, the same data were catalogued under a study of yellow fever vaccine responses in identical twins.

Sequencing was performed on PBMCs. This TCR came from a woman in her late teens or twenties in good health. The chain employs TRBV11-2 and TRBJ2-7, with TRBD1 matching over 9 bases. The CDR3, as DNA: TGTGCCAGCAGCTCCGGACAGGGGACGAACGAGCAGTACTTC. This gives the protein CASSSGQGTNEQYF.